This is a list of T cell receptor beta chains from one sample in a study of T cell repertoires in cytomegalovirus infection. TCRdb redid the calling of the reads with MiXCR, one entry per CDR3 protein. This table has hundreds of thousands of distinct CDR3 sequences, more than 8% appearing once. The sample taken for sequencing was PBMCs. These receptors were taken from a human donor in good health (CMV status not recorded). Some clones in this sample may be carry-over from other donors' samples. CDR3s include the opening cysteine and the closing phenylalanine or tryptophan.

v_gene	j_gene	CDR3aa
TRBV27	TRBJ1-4	CASSPTPGGKLFF
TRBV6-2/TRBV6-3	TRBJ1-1	CASSSWAPGGTEAFF
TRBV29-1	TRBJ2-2	CSVERAGGPDGELFF
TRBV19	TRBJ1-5	CASRRDGGSGKLNQPQHF
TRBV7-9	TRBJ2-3	CASSSRPAGGTDTQYF
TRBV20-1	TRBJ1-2	CSARDGNYGYTF
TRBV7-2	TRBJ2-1	CASSLLAGLYNEQFF
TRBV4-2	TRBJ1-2	CASTSAAGANYGYTF
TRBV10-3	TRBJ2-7	CAISESGGAGGFYEQYF
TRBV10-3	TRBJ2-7	CAISEAFGDSSYEQYF
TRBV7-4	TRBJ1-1	CASSLEQVVEAFF
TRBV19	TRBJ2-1	CASSVRFGQFF
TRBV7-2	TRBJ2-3	CASSLAGTSRTDTQYF
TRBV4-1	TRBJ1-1	CASSQGGLEAFF
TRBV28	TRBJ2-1	CASNTPGTGGDEQFF
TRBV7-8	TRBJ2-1	CASSSLAGRHEQFF
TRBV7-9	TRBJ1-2	CASSFMALLAGGYTF
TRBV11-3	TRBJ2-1	CASSLDTGYYNEQFF
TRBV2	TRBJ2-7	CASSGRLAMLPEQYF
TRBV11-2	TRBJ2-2	CASSPLGSGTWGTGELFF
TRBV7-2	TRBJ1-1	CASSLEGQGLTEAFF
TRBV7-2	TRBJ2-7	CASSLGTVAGGFYEQYF
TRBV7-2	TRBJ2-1	CASSPSGGADEQFF
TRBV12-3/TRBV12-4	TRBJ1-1	CASSPFPGRKNTEAFF
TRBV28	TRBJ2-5	CASSLGRGMETQYF
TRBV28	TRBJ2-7	CASSPALGGGSREQYF
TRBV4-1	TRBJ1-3	CASSQGDRVGGNTIYF
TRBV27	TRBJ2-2	CASSPMDRTGELFF
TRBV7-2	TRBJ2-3	CASSLYRGPTDTQYF
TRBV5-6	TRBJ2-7	CASSFRTETLAYEQYF
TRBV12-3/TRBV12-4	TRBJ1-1	CASSSLGRTPEAFF
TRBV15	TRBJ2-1	CATSRGLASYNEQFF
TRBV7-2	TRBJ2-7	CASSLAGSGYEQYF
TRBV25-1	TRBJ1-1	CASSEWGSNTEAFF
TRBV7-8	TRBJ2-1	CASSSKSGEQFF
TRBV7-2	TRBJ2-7	CASSLVGQNEQYF
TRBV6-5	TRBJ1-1	CASSFGQGGIEAFF
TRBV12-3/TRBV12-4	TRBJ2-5	CASTRTQETQYF
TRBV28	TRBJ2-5	CASSSMGQGSSETQYF
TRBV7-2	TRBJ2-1	CASSLAAGNNEQFF
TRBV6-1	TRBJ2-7	CASRNAGGGSYEQYF